The 3 T cell receptor beta chains below come from one sample, sequenced in a study of vaccination effects on CD4 cells after COVID-19. Which antigens these TCRs recognize remains unknown. Expansion of antigen-specific CD4+ T cells with viral peptide pools was carried out by the ViraFEST assay before sequencing. Cells that had been cultured for 10 days were the source of isolated CD4+ T cells. Each participant was given two doses of one vaccine (BNT162b2 or mRNA-1273). Clones were sequenced by immunoSEQ multiplex PCR, and TCRdb holds only the in-frame ones, with some missing. The table has 25,000 to 30,000 clones, around 70% seen once. The source material was CD4+ T cells from PBMCs cultured with HCoV-NL63 spike peptides, sampled after COVID-19 vaccination. The receptors were sampled from a human donor who received a COVID-19 vaccine.

This clone appeared a few times. This chain uses TRBV7-9 with TRBJ1-2; D not resolved. CDR1 is SEHNR, CDR2 FQNEAQ, per germline (reference sequence). The CDR3 totals 12 residues. The V gene lost 3 bases and the J gene lost 4 bases, with 6 bases spanning the gap. CDR3 region: CASSFDTYGYTF. The DNA for the CDR3 is TGTGCCAGCAGCTTCGACACCTATGGCTACACCTTC.

The chain employs TRBV7-7 and TRBJ1-1; D ambiguous. Per germline, CDR1 SSHAT and CDR2 FNYEAQ (reference sequence). V lost 5 bases to trimming and J lost 0 bases, with 7 bases between them. The CDR3 runs to 13 residues. CDR3 coding DNA: TGTGCCAGCAGCCCGCAAGTGAACACTGAAGCTTTCTTT. It codes for CASSPQVNTEAFF.

The chain links TRBV4-1 to TRBJ2-7; 12 nucleotides align to TRBD2. CDR1 is MGHRA, CDR2 YSYEKL, per germline. V shed 0 bases, J shed 3 bases, and the junction held 15 bases outside the gene matches. CDR3 length equals 20 residues. CDR3 sequence reads: CASSQDPPSGGASRFYEQYF. The CDR3, as DNA: TGCGCCAGCAGCCAAGATCCCCCTAGCGGGGGGGCCTCCAGATTCTACGAGCAGTACTTC.